These 23 T cell receptor beta chains came from one sample sequenced in a study of OX40 agonist ivuxolimab in advanced cancers. Clones were sequenced by immunoSEQ multiplex PCR, and TCRdb holds only the in-frame ones, with some missing. The table has under 40,000 clones, about 90% seen once. This sample comprised CD4+ or CD8+ T cells sorted from blood, obtained in a trial of the OX40 agonist ivuxolimab. The receptors shown here come from an adult with an advanced solid tumor such as melanoma, head and neck, liver or kidney cancer.

The V and J genes are TRBV6-5 and TRBJ2-1, with a tentative D call TRBD2 (6 bases). Germline CDR1 is MNHEY and CDR2 is SVGAGI. V was clipped by 0 bases and J by 7 bases, with 13 bases between them. This CDR3 is 15 amino acids long. The CDR3 region is CASSYSRRAGNEQFF. In DNA form, the CDR3 reads TGTGCCAGCAGTTACTCGAGGAGGGCTGGGAATGAGCAGTTCTTC.

The chain uses TRBV4-1 and TRBJ1-6; D is perhaps TRBD1 (6 bases). This CDR3 has 14 amino acids. The V gene lost 2 bases and the J gene lost 13 bases, with 15 bases spanning the gap. Germline-derived CDR1 and CDR2 are MGHRA and YSYEKL. CDR3 sequence reads: CASSQNRDTRPLHF. DNA for the CDR3: TGCGCCAGCAGCCAAAACCGGGACACGCGTCCCCTCCACTTT.

This chain connects TRBV29-1 to TRBJ1-1, with 11 bases fitting TRBD1. Germline CDR1 reads SQVTM; CDR2 reads ANQGSEA. The CDR3 length is 15 residues. The V and J ends lost 6 bases and 4 bases, in that order; junction bases with no gene match: 10. CDR3 sequence reads: CSVGSSGTGGTEAFF. DNA for the CDR3: TGCAGCGTGGGGAGTTCCGGGACAGGGGGCACTGAAGCTTTCTTT.

The V gene is TRBV11-3, the J gene TRBJ2-5; TRBD1 agrees at 10 bases. J was trimmed by 3 bases and V by 5 bases; bases with no gene match: 6. The CDR3 has 15 amino acids. Germline CDR1 reads SGHNT; CDR2 reads YENEEA. The CDR3 bases are TGTGCCAGCAGCCCCAAGACAGGGGGCGAAGAGACCCAGTACTTC. Translation gives CASSPKTGGEETQYF.

The chain joins TRBV5-1 to TRBJ2-1; 10 bases fit TRBD1. The CDR3 is 17 amino acids. V dropped 0 bases and J dropped 4; count of bases not matched to a gene: 7. Germline V gives CDR1 SGHRS, CDR2 YFSETQ. CDR3 sequence reads: CASSLDSPGQGYNEQFF. Here the CDR3 DNA reads TGCGCCAGCAGCTTGGACTCCCCGGGACAGGGGTACAATGAGCAGTTCTTC.

The V and J genes are TRBV19 and TRBJ1-1; the D is unclear. The V end lost 3 bases, the J end lost 6 bases, and 8 bases lay between the germline ends. The CDR3 covers 12 residues. Germline lookup yields CDR1 LNHDA and CDR2 SQIVND (reference sequence). CDR3 region: CASSIARAEAFF. The CDR3 coding sequence is TGTGCCAGTAGTATCGCTCGGGCTGAAGCTTTCTTT. The full variable domain, its missing parts supplied by reference TRBV19 and TRBJ1-1, is DGGITQSPKYLFRKEGQNVTLSCEQNLNHDAMYWYRQDPGQGLRLIYYSQIVNDFQKGDIAEGYSVSREKKESFPLTVTSAQKNPTAFYLCASSIARAEAFFGQGTRLTVV.

The chain joins TRBV12-5 to TRBJ2-2, with 7 bases fitting TRBD1. Germline CDR1 is LGHNT and CDR2 is FRNRAP. With 2 bases clipped from V and 4 bases from J, the junction kept 7 bases outside the gene matches. This CDR3 contains 16 residues. The CDR3 DNA sequence: TGTGCTAGTGGTTTGCCAAGGACAGGACTCACCGGGGAGCTGTTTTTT. Protein: CASGLPRTGLTGELFF.

The genes are TRBV6-5 and TRBJ1-1; 7 bases map to TRBD1. The ends lost 8 bases at V and 5 bases at J; junction bases unmatched: 11. The CDR3 sequence is 14 residues long. Germline V gene sequence: CDR1 MNHEY, CDR2 SVGAGI. The chain's CDR3 is CASRGGGGGTEAFF. The CDR3, as DNA: TGTGCCAGCCGGGGGGGAGGGGGCGGAACTGAAGCTTTCTTT.

The rearrangement uses TRBV6-1 and TRBJ2-2; tentatively, D is TRBD1 or TRBD2 (5 bases each). The CDR3 loop spans 13 amino acids. V was cut by 1 base and J by 6 bases, with 6 bases left in between. Germline V gene lookup returns CDR1 MNHNS and CDR2 SASEGT. The CDR3 bases are TGTGCCAGCAGTGAAGTGGGGGCCGGGGAGCTGTTTTTT. This sequence encodes CASSEVGAGELFF.

V and J are TRBV2 and TRBJ1-2; D gene ambiguous. V was shortened by 3 bases and J by 4 bases, with 18 bases between the two germline ends. Germline loops: CDR1 SNHLY, CDR2 FYNNEI. The CDR3 runs to 16 residues. The CDR3 sequence: CASSDDEGALPYGYTF. For the CDR3, the DNA is TGTGCCAGCAGTGATGACGAGGGTGCCCTCCCCTATGGCTACACCTTC.

The chain uses TRBV27 and TRBJ2-7; the D is unclear. CDR1 and CDR2 from the germline V gene are MNHEY and SMNVEV (reference sequence). V was trimmed by 3 bases and J by 3 bases, leaving 6 bases between them. The CDR3 contains 12 residues. DNA for the CDR3: TGTGCCAGCAGTTTGTTGGGCTACGAGCAGTACTTC. It translates to CASSLLGYEQYF.

By proportion, this clone is medium-sized. The chain is built from TRBV2 and TRBJ1-6; D not resolved. Germline V CDR1 and CDR2: SNHLY, FYNNEI. This CDR3 has 16 residues. V was pared by 5 bases and J by 0 bases, with 11 bases between. DNA of the CDR3: TGTGCCAGCAGTCTGGACGGGAGCTCCTATAATTCACCCCTCCACTTT. It codes for CASSLDGSSYNSPLHF. Full variable domain (missing parts from reference TRBV2 and TRBJ1-6): EPEVTQTPSHQVTQMGQEVILRCVPISNHLYFYWYRQILGQKVEFLVSFYNNEISEKSEIFDDQFSVERPDGSNFTLKIRSTKLEDSAMYFCASSLDGSSYNSPLHFGNGTRLTVT.

The V and J genes are TRBV30 and TRBJ2-7; 9 bases are a match to TRBD1. Germline lookup yields CDR1 GTSNPN and CDR2 SVGIG (reference sequence). With 0 bases clipped from V and 3 bases from J, the junction kept 3 bases outside the gene matches. The CDR3 length is 14 residues. The CDR3: CAWSVWDRDYEQYF. The CDR3 nucleotides are TGTGCCTGGAGTGTTTGGGACAGGGACTACGAGCAGTACTTC.

The chain recombines TRBV7-3 with TRBJ2-3, with TRBD1 matching over 8 bases. This CDR3 spans 17 amino acids. Germline CDR1 SGHTA, CDR2 FQGTGA. V gave up 6 bases and J gave up 4 bases; unmatched junction bases: 15. CDR3 residues: CASSPGRDRTFADTQYF. The CDR3 bases are TGTGCCAGCAGTCCTGGCCGGGACAGGACTTTTGCAGATACGCAGTATTTT.

The gene calls are TRBV4-3 and TRBJ2-2; D is unclear. Germline values: CDR1 LGHNA, CDR2 YSLEER. With 0 bases removed from V and 4 bases from J, the gap between germline ends came to 9 bases. The CDR3 spans 15 residues. The CDR3 here is CASSQDWIGTGELFF. As DNA, the CDR3 is TGCGCCAGCAGCCAAGATTGGATAGGCACCGGGGAGCTGTTTTTT.

CDR3 loop: CASSRRDGRRVRNEQFF. The CDR3 DNA follows: TGTGCCAGTAGTAGACGAGATGGCCGGAGGGTTCGCAATGAGCAGTTCTTC. The chain links TRBV19 to TRBJ2-1, with TRBD2 as a possible D gene (6 bases). With 4 bases removed from V and 6 bases from J, the gap between germline ends came to 22 bases. Germline lookup yields CDR1 LNHDA and CDR2 SQIVND (reference sequence). This CDR3 spans 17 amino acids. Combining the CDR3 with reference TRBV19 and TRBJ2-1 gives the whole variable domain DGGITQSPKYLFRKEGQNVTLSCEQNLNHDAMYWYRQDPGQGLRLIYYSQIVNDFQKGDIAEGYSVSREKKESFPLTVTSAQKNPTAFYLCASSRRDGRRVRNEQFFGPGTRLTVL.

This sequence joins TRBV7-6 and TRBJ1-1, with 8 bases identical to TRBD1. CDR1 is SGHVS, CDR2 FNYEAQ, per germline. The J segment lost 3 bases and the V segment lost 4 bases, leaving 4 bases of the junction unmatched. The CDR3 consists of 14 residues. The CDR3 is CASSSDRGDTEAFF. The CDR3 coding sequence is TGTGCCAGCAGCTCCGACAGGGGAGACACTGAAGCTTTCTTT.

This clone was picked up one time. The chain recombines TRBV18 with TRBJ1-1; D gene unclear. The germline V gene encodes CDR1 KGHSH and CDR2 LQKENI. The CDR3 contains 11 residues. With 2 bases removed from V and 3 bases from J, the gap between germline ends came to 1 base. The DNA for the CDR3 is TGTGCCAGCTCACCAGACACTGAAGCTTTCTTT. Protein: CASSPDTEAFF. Supplemented by reference TRBV18 and TRBJ1-1, the full variable domain reads NAGVMQNPRHLVRRRGQEARLRCSPMKGHSHVYWYRQLPEEGLKFMVYLQKENIIDESGMPKERFSAEFPKEGPSILRIQQVVRGDSAAYFCASSPDTEAFFGQGTRLTVV.

The chain links TRBV13 to TRBJ2-7; D ambiguous. Germline V gene lookup returns CDR1 PRHDT and CDR2 FYEKMQ (reference sequence). The V end lost 1 base, the J end lost 2 bases, and 9 bases lay between the germline ends. CDR3 length: 14 amino acids. The CDR3 is CASSLESRTYEQYF. CDR3 in DNA: TGTGCCAGCAGCTTAGAGAGTAGAACCTACGAGCAGTACTTC.

The chain is built from TRBV6-6 and TRBJ2-7; 7 nucleotides match TRBD1. The V and J ends lost 4 bases and 0 bases, in that order; junction bases with no gene match: 9. This CDR3 spans 16 amino acids. The germline V gene encodes CDR1 MNHNY and CDR2 SVGAGI (reference sequence). CDR3 loop: CASSSHWQGVSYEQYF. The CDR3 DNA reads TGTGCCAGCAGTTCTCATTGGCAGGGGGTCTCCTACGAGCAGTACTTC.

The chain is built from TRBV10-3 and TRBJ2-1, with TRBD1 matching over 8 bases. Germline V lookup: CDR1 ENHRY, CDR2 SYGVKD. The junction had 8 bases not matched to a gene; V was cut back by 10 bases and J by 0 bases. This CDR3 comprises 15 residues. The CDR3 DNA sequence: TGTGCCACCAACAGGGGGGAGAGCTCCTACAATGAGCAGTTCTTC. Its protein is CATNRGESSYNEQFF.

This chain's CDR3 is CATSRDYRDRGNTEAFF. The CDR3 region has the DNA TGTGCCACCAGCAGAGATTATCGAGACAGGGGGAACACTGAAGCTTTCTTT. The rearrangement links TRBV15 to TRBJ1-1; TRBD1 matches at 8 bases. Germline V gene lookup returns CDR1 LNHNV and CDR2 YYDKDF (reference sequence). This CDR3 spans 17 amino acids. The J segment lost 1 base and the V segment lost 0 bases, leaving 7 bases of the junction unmatched.

The V gene is TRBV7-6, the J gene TRBJ1-4, with 8 bases aligning to TRBD1. The CDR3 length is 16 residues. From germline, CDR1 is SGHVS and CDR2 FNYEAQ. V shed 6 bases, J shed 0 bases, and the junction held 6 bases outside the gene matches. CDR3 sequence: CASSPTGDATNEKLFF. The CDR3 DNA sequence: TGTGCCAGCAGTCCGACAGGGGATGCAACTAATGAAAAACTGTTTTTT.